The T cell receptor (beta chain) described here comes from a study of beta chain features in type 1 diabetes. Findings of the study overall: It was not settled here whether HLA type affects TCRB rearrangement. When Type 1 diabetes patients were examined, their TCRB CDR3s proved moderately but significantly shorter in all four CD4+ subsets. Sequencing of cDNA might inflate the share of cells that strongly express TCR.

Investigators reverse transcribed all isolated RNA, so they sequenced expressed TCRB transcripts. This table comes from immunoSEQ multiplex PCR, and its TCRdb copy is limited to in-frame clones, with some not included. The table has more than 250,000 clones, around 21% seen once; the top ten hold about 0.027%. This clone occurred a few times. Its cognate antigen is unknown. The CDR3 extends over 15 amino acids. The germline gives CDR1 MNHEY, CDR2 SMNVEV (reference sequence). V was trimmed by 4 bases and J by 0 bases, leaving 12 bases between them. The TCR originated in a woman aged 40 to 49 with type 1 diabetes. The rearrangement links TRBV27 to TRBJ1-2; D possibly corresponds to TRBD1 (6 bases). Specimen: naive CD4+ T cells from blood. The CDR3 reads CASSSTGTPNYGYTF. The CDR3 nucleotides read TGTGCCAGCAGTTCTACAGGGACGCCTAACTATGGCTACACCTTC.